This T cell receptor beta chain is drawn from a study of blood T cells in healthy people across ages. This clonotype was observed once. CDR3 length: 14 amino acids. V was cut by 5 bases and J by 3 bases, with 11 bases left in between. The germline V gene has CDR1 SGHKS and CDR2 YYEKEE (reference sequence). A second PCR, run for roughly 6 to 11 cycles, used a sample-barcoded 5' primer plus a J-beta primer mix. TCRdb independently ran MiXCR on the 5' RACE reads; one entry per CDR3 protein. Here the sample spans 1,300,000 or so distinct CDR3 sequences, approximately 59% being singletons. The specimen was blood. The chain uses TRBV5-5 and TRBJ2-2, with D possibly matching TRBD2 (6 bases). This TCR came from a man in his late teens or twenties in good health. The CDR3 nucleotides are TGTGCCAGCAGGACGGGACTTCACACCGGGGAGCTGTTTTTT. Its protein product is CASRTGLHTGELFF.